Each of the 17 T cell receptor beta chains below was sequenced from the same sample in a study of metastatic and nonmetastatic thyroid tumors. Using MiXCR, TCRdb re-called clones from the PCR reads. Of about 17,000 clones in the sample, roughly a quarter are singletons; the top ten hold roughly 7.1%. No treatment of any kind had been given to any patient before thyroid surgery. The sample consisted of adjacent normal tissue. All receptors come from a female donor with papillary thyroid cancer or a benign thyroid nodule (not recorded which). Some clones in this sample may be carry-over from other donors' samples.

The rearrangement links TRBV28 to TRBJ1-2; D perhaps matches TRBD1 (5 bases). V lost 5 bases, J lost 4 bases, and 20 bases lay in between. Per germline, CDR1 MDHEN and CDR2 SYDVKM. There are 16 residues in the CDR3. Here the CDR3 reads CASSQYTGSLVYGYTF. CDR3 bases: TGTGCCAGCAGTCAGTACACAGGTTCACTCGTCTATGGCTACACCTTC.

This clone was counted at least ten times. The chain has TRBV7-8 and TRBJ1-5; tentatively, D is TRBD1 (6 bases). The ends were cut back, 4 bases at V and 3 bases at J, with 13 bases in the middle. Per germline, CDR1 SGHVS and CDR2 FQNEAQ. CDR3 size: 15 residues. The CDR3 sequence is CASSSTDSNNQPQHF. The CDR3 DNA follows: TGTGCCAGCAGCTCGACGGACAGTAACAATCAGCCCCAGCATTTT.

This clone was picked up many times. The rearrangement links TRBV5-1 to TRBJ1-3; unclear D gene. V lost 3 bases and J lost 2, with 0 bases in between. The CDR3 sequence is 11 residues long. Germline CDR1 and CDR2: SGHRS and YFSETQ. CDR3 sequence reads: CASSSGNTIYF. In DNA form, the CDR3 reads TGCGCCAGCAGCTCTGGAAACACCATATATTTT.

On this clone: One end of the junction varies from germline; a read error may be responsible. The V call is TRBV28, the J call TRBJ2-6, with TRBD1 as a possible D gene (5 bases). The germline V gene has CDR1 MDHEN and CDR2 SYDVKM. The CDR3 runs 16 residues. CDR3: CASRHLSVSGANVLTF. The CDR3 coding sequence is TGTGCCAGCAGACATTTATCCGTCTCTGGGGCAAACGTACTGACTTTC. Drawing the rest from reference TRBV28 and TRBJ2-6, the complete variable domain is DVKVTQSSRYLVKRTGEKVFLECVQDMDHENMFWYRQDPGLGLRLIYFSYDVKMKEKGDIPEGYSVSREKKERFSLILESASTNQTSMYLCASRHLSVSGANVLTFGAGSRLTVL.

This chain links TRBV19 with TRBJ1-2; D ambiguous. The CDR3 contains 10 residues. With 6 bases removed from V and 4 bases from J, the gap between germline ends came to 3 bases. CDR1 and CDR2 from the germline V gene are LNHDA and SQIVND (reference sequence). CDR3 amino acids: CASSAYGYTF. The CDR3 region has the DNA TGTGCCAGTAGCGCCTATGGCTACACCTTC.

This clone was counted at least ten times. The chain employs TRBV25-1 and TRBJ2-5, with 9 bases fitting TRBD1. The CDR3 spans 14 residues. V lost 3 bases to trimming and J lost 5 bases; unmatched junction nucleotides: 4. CDR1 is MGHDK, CDR2 SYGVNS, per germline. The CDR3 region has the DNA TGTGCCAGCAGTGAGGGACAGGGCCGCGAGACCCAGTACTTC. Translating gives CASSEGQGRETQYF. The whole variable domain, filled in from reference TRBV25-1 and TRBJ2-5, reads EADIYQTPRYLVIGTGKKITLECSQTMGHDKMYWYQQDPGMELHLIHYSYGVNSTEKGDLSSESTVSRIRTEHFPLTLESARPSHTSQYLCASSEGQGRETQYFGPGTRLLVL.

This clone was counted many times. A read error may explain this, as a much larger clone is one base away. DNA of the CDR3: TGTGCCAGCAGTAACCTAGCGGTGGGGGATACGCAGTATTTT. It yields the protein CASSNLAVGDTQYF. The gene calls are TRBV27 and TRBJ2-3; 7 bases fit TRBD2. The germline V gene has CDR1 MNHEY and CDR2 SMNVEV (reference sequence). The length of the CDR3 is 14 residues. The junction had 8 bases not matched to a gene; V was cut back by 5 bases and J by 6 bases.

This clone was seen only a few times. This rearrangement joins TRBV5-1 to TRBJ2-2, with 14 nucleotides matching TRBD2. CDR3 size: 15 residues. V gave up 7 bases and J gave up 4 bases; unmatched junction bases: 3. Looked up from germline, CDR1 is SGHRS and CDR2 is YFSETQ. The CDR3 nucleotides read TGCGCCAGCCGACTAGCGGGAGGGGGCACCGGGGAGCTGTTTTTT. It is translated as CASRLAGGGTGELFF. Drawing the rest from reference TRBV5-1 and TRBJ2-2, the complete variable domain is KAGVTQTPRYLIKTRGQQVTLSCSPISGHRSVSWYQQTPGQGLQFLFEYFSETQRNKGNFPGRFSGRQFSNSRSEMNVSTLELGDSALYLCASRLAGGGTGELFFGEGSRLTVL.

This clone has ten or more counts. The rearrangement links TRBV6-1 to TRBJ1-1; D is ambiguous. V gave up 6 bases and J gave up 1 base, with 12 bases separating them. The CDR3 totals 14 residues. Germline V gives CDR1 MNHNS, CDR2 SASEGT. The CDR3 loop reads CASRAPPANTEAFF. The CDR3 DNA sequence: TGTGCCAGCAGGGCACCTCCGGCGAACACTGAAGCTTTCTTT.

This clone is termed medium-sized. J is TRBJ1-5 and V is TRBV19, with 8 bases that match TRBD1. Germline assignment: CDR1 LNHDA and CDR2 SQIVND (reference sequence). There are 14 residues in the CDR3. The V and J ends lost 3 bases and 5 bases, in that order; junction bases with no gene match: 3. CDR3 in amino acids: CASSIPQGDQPQHF. The CDR3 DNA reads as TGTGCCAGTAGTATCCCACAGGGGGATCAGCCCCAGCATTTT.

By sample fraction, this clone is medium-sized. The rearrangement joins TRBV25-1 to TRBJ2-1; no clear D gene. Trimming removed 6 bases from V and 4 bases from J, with 13 bases in between. The CDR3 loop spans 14 amino acids. Germline assignment: CDR1 MGHDK and CDR2 SYGVNS. The CDR3 nucleotides read TGTGCCAGCAGCCGATCCCCTCCATACAATGAGCAGTTCTTC. Its protein is CASSRSPPYNEQFF.

This clone appeared a few times. The gene calls are TRBV2 and TRBJ1-2; a possible D gene is TRBD1 (5 bases). From germline, CDR1 is SNHLY and CDR2 FYNNEI. The CDR3 covers 13 residues. In DNA, the CDR3 is TGTGCTCTAAAGGAGGGGATAGGGTATGGCTACACCTTC. Residues: CALKEGIGYGYTF. The full variable domain, its missing parts supplied by reference TRBV2 and TRBJ1-2, is EPEVTQTPSHQVTQMGQEVILRCVPISNHLYFYWYRQILGQKVEFLVSFYNNEISEKSEIFDDQFSVERPDGSNFTLKIRSTKLEDSAMYFCALKEGIGYGYTFGSGTRLTVV.

This sequence joins TRBV3-1 and TRBJ1-6; 9 bases agree with TRBD1. V trimming: 1 base; J trimming: 8 bases; junction bases outside the gene matches: 0. From germline, CDR1 is LGHDT and CDR2 YNNKEL (reference sequence). The CDR3 consists of 14 residues. The CDR3 nucleotides are TGTGCCAGCAGCCAAGGGACAGGGGATTCACCCCTCCACTTT. It encodes CASSQGTGDSPLHF.

On this clone itself: A junction end diverges from the germline sequence, so it may reflect a read error. At the DNA level, this CDR3 is encoded by other sequences in the same sample as well. The chain combines TRBV2 with TRBJ2-2; 12 nucleotides align to TRBD2. CDR1 is SNHLY, CDR2 FYNNEI, per germline. The CDR3 has 17 amino acids. As DNA, the CDR3 is TGTGCCAGCAGTGTTCTAGCGGGAGGGCCGGGCACCGGTGAGCTGTTTTTT. Protein sequence: CASSVLAGGPGTGELFF.

This clone was observed a handful of times. The chain links TRBV28 to TRBJ1-5, with TRBD1 matching 9 bases. This CDR3 region has 14 residues. Germline lookup yields CDR1 MDHEN and CDR2 SYDVKM. The V segment lost 4 bases and the J segment 7 bases; nucleotides outside the gene matches: 5. The CDR3 DNA sequence: TGTGCCAGCAGTTACGGGACAGGGAACCAGCCCCAGCATTTT. Translation gives CASSYGTGNQPQHF. The whole variable domain, remainder taken from reference TRBV28 and TRBJ1-5, is DVKVTQSSRYLVKRTGEKVFLECVQDMDHENMFWYRQDPGLGLRLIYFSYDVKMKEKGDIPEGYSVSREKKERFSLILESASTNQTSMYLCASSYGTGNQPQHFGDGTRLSIL.

CDR3 nucleotide sequence: TGTGCCAGCAGCTTTACTAGAGAATCCTACGAGCAGTACTTC. It specifies CASSFTRESYEQYF. The rearrangement links TRBV7-9 to TRBJ2-7; D is perhaps TRBD2 (5 bases). CDR3 size: 14 residues. Germline lookup yields CDR1 SEHNR and CDR2 FQNEAQ (reference sequence). Trimming pared 3 bases from V and 1 base from J, leaving 10 bases between.

This clone is categorized as medium-sized (0.01 to 0.1%). The V call is TRBV20-1, the J call TRBJ2-3; TRBD1 matches at 10 bases. Per the germline V gene, CDR1 is DFQATT and CDR2 is SNEGSKA (reference sequence). After removal of 6 bases from V and 4 bases from J, the junction contained 7 bases not matched to a gene. The CDR3 sequence is 14 residues long. In DNA form, the CDR3 reads TGCAGTGCGGGACAGGGGCCATTTTCAGATACGCAGTATTTT. Amino acids: CSAGQGPFSDTQYF.